These 10 T cell receptor beta chains came from one sample sequenced in a study of CD8+CD57+ T cells in acquired aplastic anemia. Sequenced patients had shown CD8+CD57+ cell expansion by flow cytometry. The template for TCR beta VDJ and CDR3 sequence profiling was genomic DNA. TCRdb re-derived calls from the reads in MiXCR, one entry per CDR3 protein. Of a few hundred thousand distinct CDR3 sequences in the sample, roughly 80% were seen once. Source material: sorted CD4+, CD8+, or CD8+CD57+ T cells (not recorded which) from PBMCs. These receptors were collected from a human donor with aplastic anemia.

Details on this clonotype: No conserved phenylalanine or tryptophan ends this CDR3, so it is likely a read error. The DNA is omitted, as the CDR3 cannot be located on it reliably, and the CDR3 follows TCRdb's listing. The chain is built from TRBV7-9 and TRBJ1-2. Counting both end residues, the CDR3 totals 13 amino acids. Looked up from germline, CDR1 is SEHNR and CDR2 is FQNEAQ (reference sequence). CDR3 sequence: CASSQDRSSSEAN.

Concerning this clonotype itself: One end of the junction does not line up with germline, which may come from a read error. The rearrangement uses TRBV19 and TRBJ2-5, with 12 bases that match TRBD2. The V gene's germline CDR1 is LNHDA and CDR2 SQIVND (reference sequence). CDR3 length: 12 amino acids. CDR3 DNA sequence: TGTGCCAGTAGTACTAGCGGGGGGGTTCTCGCGTTC. This encodes CASSTSGGVLAF.

This chain links TRBV15 with TRBJ2-3; 8 bases are shared with TRBD1. The CDR3 is made up of 16 amino acids. V shed 0 bases, J shed 2 bases, and the junction held 4 bases outside the gene matches. Germline CDR1 and CDR2: LNHNV and YYDKDF (reference sequence). The DNA of the CDR3 is TGTGCCACCAGCAGAGATCAGGGGGCCTCCACAGATACGCAGTATTTT. Protein product: CATSRDQGASTDTQYF.

The chain employs TRBV7-8 and TRBJ2-3; no definite D call. Looked up from germline, CDR1 is SGHVS and CDR2 is FQNEAQ. This CDR3 region has 14 residues. V lost 3 bases and J 6 bases, leaving 13 bases between the germline ends. The DNA for the CDR3 is TGTGCCAGCAGCTTTGCGCGAGGTGGGGATACGCAGTATTTT. Translating gives CASSFARGGDTQYF.

As to this clonotype: A junction end diverges from the germline sequence, so it may reflect a read error. The chain employs TRBV9 and TRBJ2-3; 9 bases are a match to TRBD2. This CDR3 is 14 amino acids long. The germline gives CDR1 SGDLS, CDR2 YYNGEE. CDR3 DNA sequence: TGTGCCAGCAGCGTAGGACTAGCGGCCTTCACCGGGGATTTT. Amino acids: CASSVGLAAFTGDF. Using reference TRBV9 and TRBJ2-3 for the parts outside the CDR3, the full variable domain is DSGVTQTPKHLITATGQRVTLRCSPRSGDLSVYWYQQSLDQGLQFLIQYYNGEERAKGNILERFSAQQFPDLHSELNLSSLELGDSALYFCASSVGLAAFTGDFGPGTRLTVL.

This chain links TRBV7-3 with TRBJ2-5; 7 bases are a match to TRBD1. J lost 4 bases, V lost 1 base, and 9 bases had no gene match. This CDR3 contains 16 residues. The germline V gene has CDR1 SGHTA and CDR2 FQGTGA. CDR3 protein: CASSLRLRDRRETQYF. As DNA, the CDR3 is TGTGCCAGCAGCTTAAGGCTCCGGGACAGAAGAGAGACCCAGTACTTC.

CDR3 nucleotide sequence: TGTGCCAGCAGCCCCCGTGGAGGGGACTCAAACTATGGCTACACCTTC. Residues: CASSPRGGDSNYGYTF. The chain combines TRBV7-9 with TRBJ1-2; perhaps TRBD1 as D (5 bases). The length of the CDR3 is 16 residues. Trimming took 5 bases from V and 2 from J, leaving 18 bases between them. Germline V gene lookup returns CDR1 SEHNR and CDR2 FQNEAQ (reference sequence).

Points on this clonotype: This may come from a read error, since a much larger clone is one base off. The chain carries TRBV28 and TRBJ1-5; TRBD1 matches at 7 bases. The germline V gene has CDR1 MDHEN and CDR2 SYDVKM. The CDR3 has 14 residues. CDR3 protein: CASSLGTDNQPHHF. As DNA, the CDR3 is TGTGCCAGCAGTTTAGGGACAGATAATCAGCCCCATCATTTT.

V usage is TRBV11-3 and J usage is TRBJ2-2; D is unclear. The CDR3 length is 15 residues. CDR1 is SGHNT and CDR2 is YENEEA in the germline V gene. Trimming stripped 6 bases from V and 7 bases from J, with 18 bases between. CDR3 bases: TGTGCCAGCAGTGTAGTTGTGGCAGTGGGCGGGGAGCTGTTTTTT. Its translation is CASSVVVAVGGELFF.

A word on this clonotype: Compared with germline, one end of the junction differs, possibly owing to a read error. In nucleotides, the CDR3 is TGTGCCAGCAGCTTAGCGGGAGGTGCGAAAACGCAGTCTTTT. Translating it yields CASSLAGGAKTQSF. The genes are TRBV7-3 and TRBJ2-3; the match to TRBD2 covers 8 bases. This CDR3 has 14 residues. Per the germline V gene, CDR1 is SGHTA and CDR2 is FQGTGA.